A selection of T cell receptor beta chains follows, all from one sample in a study of radiotherapy plus CTLA-4 blockade in lung cancer. Method: immunoSEQ multiplex PCR; TCRdb's copy keeps in-frame clones and lacks some. Of 60,000 to 85,000 clones listed, around nine tenths are singletons. The material sequenced was peripheral blood, taken from a patient treated with radiotherapy plus ipilimumab. These receptors were taken from a human donor with non-small cell lung cancer who had stable disease on radiotherapy plus ipilimumab. Both conserved end residues are trimmed from each CDR3. The order of the fields is clone size, V gene, CDR3 length, CDR3 protein. Not every row has a clone size; where given, it reads once, few, many or a size class.

NA TRBV28 12 ASSSGGADTEAF
NA TRBV30 11 AWTQSSYNEQF
NA TRBV29-1 9 SVVQGDTQY
few TRBV6-6 10 ASSPPAGELF
NA TRBV5-1 11 ASSLATGWEQY
NA TRBV6-1 15 ASSEMELQGYNQPQH
NA TRBV5-4 13 ASSLIQGNNYGYT
NA TRBV6-5 12 ASNRAANTGELF
NA TRBV7-6 15 ASSLARLAGTPDTQY
NA TRBV28 10 ASSFGLKGAF
NA TRBV9 12 ASSVGGTVETQY
NA TRBV6-6 10 ASRPGRYEQY
NA TRBV18 12 ASSSRDRGSPLH
NA TRBV5-1 10 ASSLNGVEAF
NA TRBV28 10 ASSLWGGGYT
NA TRBV5-1 12 ASFPGQDYNEQF
NA TRBV7-9 15 ASSGGTSGRGLYEQY
once TRBV9 14 ASSETISGRDNEQF
NA TRBV30 12 AWSEWGGNQPQH
NA TRBV18 11 ASSRDPEGAIY
once TRBV6-1 11 ASSAGTKNIQY
NA TRBV11-2 12 ASSFGVGNQPQH
NA TRBV11-3 12 ASSLGRVNSPLH
NA TRBV14 12 ASSQDMFTDTQY
once TRBV6-5 11 ASTSGRGYEQY
few TRBV18 12 ASSQGQGWNEQF
NA TRBV9 13 ASSVGAGLNTEAF
NA TRBV7-3 13 ASSFAGRNTDTQY
NA TRBV5-1 14 ASSRAGTGETDTQY
NA TRBV10-1 14 ASSEAPFWGNQPQH
NA TRBV25-1 10 ASSAGQETQY
NA TRBV6-6 10 ASSYGGNIQY
NA TRBV11-1 12 ASSTGQLNYGYT
NA TRBV27 13 ASSLTGISNQPQH
NA TRBV7-2 12 ASSPAGAPETQY
few TRBV4-1 14 ASSQSGQGGTGELF
NA TRBV7-9 15 ASSFSKSGGLYVEQF
NA TRBV7-9 12 ASSLRDFDAEAF
NA TRBV19 12 ASSSGGRADTQY
NA TRBV27 12 ASSPRLAEETQY
NA TRBV2 13 ASSELRLGLDTQY
NA TRBV27 13 ASSKIRGANQPQH
NA TRBV6-6 13 ASSYYSGSNQPQH
NA TRBV27 11 ASSLKAWGEQY
NA TRBV7-7 12 ASSSGLAPDTQY
NA TRBV20-1 9 SARVGTEAF
NA TRBV5-1 14 ASSLALNPWGTEAF
NA TRBV6-1 13 ASNSGRGPEGEQY
NA TRBV2 13 ASSDSTGGNQPQH
NA TRBV5-8 12 ASSPRRLNEKLF
once TRBV9 15 ASSVAPSDRRGGEQF
NA TRBV7-9 13 ASVPRGRDYNEQF
NA TRBV6-6 13 ASSYGQGPYNEQF
NA TRBV5-1 16 ASSLFGGTGVATDTQY
once TRBV5-1 13 ASRPGARQGPFYT